The rows below give T cell receptor beta chains drawn from one sample of a study of blood T cell repertoires in COVID-19. The assay was immunoSEQ multiplex PCR, and TCRdb's table has in-frame clones only and misses some. This sample has about 350,000 clones, with approximately 90% found just once. The sequenced material came from peripheral blood. These receptors were collected from a woman aged 55-69 years with COVID-19, enrolled during active disease. CDR3s include the opening cysteine and the closing phenylalanine or tryptophan. The D gene is left open where the match is weak. Clone size is shown for a subset of rows, as once, few, many or a class of expanded clone.

d_call | clone_size | j_call | v_call | cdr3_nt | cdr3_aa
- | - | TRBJ1-2 | TRBV7-8 | TGTGCCAGCAGCTTAGGAGTAGGAGCTAACTATGGCTACACCTTC | CASSLGVGANYGYTF
TRBD1 | once | TRBJ2-5 | TRBV27 | TGTGCCAGCAGTCCGAGCGGGACAGGGAGGGAGACCCAGTACTTC | CASSPSGTGRETQYF
- | - | TRBJ2-1 | TRBV5-1 | TGCGCCAGCAGCCCGGGACATACCCAGGATGAGCAGTTCTTC | CASSPGHTQDEQFF
- | - | TRBJ1-6 | TRBV3-1/TRBV3-2 | TGTGCCAGCAGCCAACTAGCTGATAATTCACCCCTCCACTTT | CASSQLADNSPLHF
TRBD1 | - | TRBJ2-5 | TRBV6-5 | TGTGCCAGCAGCCAGGCCGGGACAGACCAAGAGACCCAGTACTTC | CASSQAGTDQETQYF
TRBD2 | - | TRBJ2-5 | TRBV4-2 | TGTGCCAGCAGCCAAGATAACGGGGGGGCTGGAGAGACCCAGTACTTC | CASSQDNGGAGETQYF
- | - | TRBJ1-4 | TRBV7-9 | TGTGCCAGCAGCAGCGGGAGTCTGAATGAAAAACTGTTTTTT | CASSSGSLNEKLFF
TRBD1 | - | TRBJ1-5 | TRBV5-1 | TGCGCCAGCAGCTTAGGCTCCGGGACAGGGGATAGTCAGCCCCAGCATTTT | CASSLGSGTGDSQPQHF
- | - | TRBJ1-4 | TRBV23-1 | TGCGCCAGCAGTCGTACTTTCAATGAAAAACTGTTTTTT | CASSRTFNEKLFF
TRBD1 | - | TRBJ2-7 | TRBV5-6 | TGTGCCAGCAGCGGGACAGCCTACGAGCAGTACTTC | CASSGTAYEQYF
TRBD1 | few | TRBJ1-1 | TRBV29-1 | TGCAGCGCCCGACAGGGGCAGGTCACTGAAGCTTTCTTT | CSARQGQVTEAFF
TRBD1 | - | TRBJ1-6 | TRBV9 | TGTGCCAGCAGCGTAGGTAGTTTGGGACAGGGCCTTTCACCCCTCCACTTT | CASSVGSLGQGLSPLHF
TRBD1 | - | TRBJ1-2 | TRBV28 | TGTGCCAGCAGAGGGGGACAGGGGGCGGGAGGCTACACCTTC | CASRGGQGAGGYTF
TRBD2 | - | TRBJ2-1 | TRBV18 | TGTGCCAGCTCACTCCGACTAGCGGGGGTTAACAATGAGCAGTTCTTC | CASSLRLAGVNNEQFF
TRBD1 | - | TRBJ1-6 | TRBV6-5 | TGTGCCAGCACCCAAACAGGGGCCAATTCACCCCTCCACTTT | CASTQTGANSPLHF
TRBD1 | - | TRBJ1-4 | TRBV28 | TGTGCCAGCAGTCTCGTATGGGGACAGACTAATGAAAAACTGTTTTTT | CASSLVWGQTNEKLFF
- | - | TRBJ2-1 | TRBV9 | TGTGCCAGCAGCGGGCGGGCTCTGTATGGACACAATGAGCAGTTCTTC | CASSGRALYGHNEQFF
TRBD2 | - | TRBJ2-3 | TRBV11-1 | TGTGCCAGCAGCCACCGTCCCGGGACTAGCACGGGGGCGCAGTATTTT | CASSHRPGTSTGAQYF
TRBD1 | - | TRBJ1-1 | TRBV12-5 | TGTGCTAGTGGTTTGGAAGGGGGCAGAATGAACACTGAAGCTTTCTTT | CASGLEGGRMNTEAFF
- | - | TRBJ1-4 | TRBV19 | TGTGCCAGTAGTCCGCAGGCCTCAGGGGATGAAAAACTGTTTTTT | CASSPQASGDEKLFF
TRBD1 | - | TRBJ2-7 | TRBV3-1/TRBV3-2 | TGTGCCAGCAGCCTTGGGACAGGGGGCTACGAGCAGTACTTC | CASSLGTGGYEQYF
- | - | TRBJ1-1 | TRBV27 | TGTGCCAGCAGCCCGAACATGAACACTGAAGCTTTCTTT | CASSPNMNTEAFF
- | - | TRBJ1-4 | TRBV6-5 | TGTGCCAGCAGTTACTCGACGGCAGGGCCCGAAAAACTGTTTTTT | CASSYSTAGPEKLFF
TRBD2 | - | TRBJ2-7 | TRBV23-1 | TGCGCCAGCAGCCCCCGGGCAGCGGGGGGGAACTACGAGCAGTACTTC | CASSPRAAGGNYEQYF
- | - | TRBJ1-2 | TRBV18 | TGTGCCAGCTCACCACCAGGGGGTCAGGCTGCTAACTATGGCTACACCTTC | CASSPPGGQAANYGYTF
- | - | TRBJ1-2 | TRBV18 | TGTGCCAGCTCACCGCAGGGGTCTAACTATGGCTACACCTTC | CASSPQGSNYGYTF
TRBD2 | - | TRBJ2-3 | TRBV9 | TGTGCCAGCAGCGTAGAGGCGGGGGGTACCCCTTACACAGATACGCAGTATTTT | CASSVEAGGTPYTDTQYF
TRBD1 | - | TRBJ1-5 | TRBV6-6 | TGTGCCAGCAGTCCGGTGGGACAGGGGGCGAGACAGCCCCAGCATTTT | CASSPVGQGARQPQHF
TRBD1 | - | TRBJ2-7 | TRBV30 | TGTGCCTGGAAACCGAGGAACAGGGGGTTTTACGAGCAGTACTTC | CAWKPRNRGFYEQYF
TRBD1 | - | TRBJ1-4 | TRBV9 | TGTGCCAGCAGCGTAGGAGGGGGCCATGAAAAACTGTTTTTT | CASSVGGGHEKLFF
- | - | TRBJ2-6 | TRBV4-1 | TGCGCCAGCAGCCAAGGCTCGAGCTCTGGGGCCAACGTCCTGACTTTC | CASSQGSSSGANVLTF
TRBD1 | once | TRBJ2-7 | TRBV4-2 | TGTGCCAGCAGCCCAGAAGGACAGGGCCCATACGAGCAGTACTTC | CASSPEGQGPYEQYF
- | - | TRBJ1-1 | TRBV6-5 | TGTGCCAGCAGTTACTCTTTCGGCACTGAAGCTTTCTTT | CASSYSFGTEAFF
TRBD1 | - | TRBJ1-1 | TRBV10-3 | TGTGCCATCAGTGGGGGACAGGTTAATGCTGAAGCTTTCTTT | CAISGGQVNAEAFF
- | - | TRBJ2-4 | TRBV12-3/TRBV12-4 | TGTGCCAGCAGTTTAACGGGCAGGGACATTCAGTACTTC | CASSLTGRDIQYF
TRBD1 | once | TRBJ1-4 | TRBV19 | TGTGCCACGTCCCGGGACAGGGTTTATAATGAAAAACTGTTTTTT | CATSRDRVYNEKLFF
TRBD1 | - | TRBJ2-7 | TRBV5-6 | TGTGCCAGCAGCTTGGGACAGGGGGCGAGAGAGCAGTACTTC | CASSLGQGAREQYF
TRBD1 | - | TRBJ2-7 | TRBV5-1 | TGCGCCAGCAGCTTAGGACAGGGTTGGAACGAGCAGTACTTC | CASSLGQGWNEQYF
TRBD1 | - | TRBJ1-1 | TRBV27 | TGTGCCAGCTGGGACAGAGACACTGAAGCTTTCTTT | CASWDRDTEAFF
TRBD1 | - | TRBJ1-5 | TRBV7-9 | TGTGCCAGCAGCTTGGCGACAGGGGGCGGCAATCAGCCCCAGCATTTT | CASSLATGGGNQPQHF
TRBD2 | once | TRBJ2-1 | TRBV10-2 | TGCGCCAGCAGTGAGAGAGGGGAGGCGGGGGACCTCTACAATGAGCAGTTCTTC | CASSERGEAGDLYNEQFF
TRBD1 | - | TRBJ1-4 | TRBV30 | TGTGCCTGGAGTGCACAGGGGTATGCGAATGAAAAACTGTTTTTT | CAWSAQGYANEKLFF
- | - | TRBJ1-1 | TRBV6-2/TRBV6-3 | TGTGCCAGCAGTTACTCCCTACAGACGGGGTCGCGGACTGAAGCTTTCTTT | CASSYSLQTGSRTEAFF
- | - | TRBJ1-1 | TRBV10-3 | TGTGCCATCAGTGAGTCCGTACGACAGCCTGAAGCTTTCTTT | CAISESVRQPEAFF
TRBD1 | - | TRBJ1-2 | TRBV4-1 | TGCGCCAGCAGCCAAGATCCTGGGGACAGGATACGCCCCCCTCATGGCTACACCTTC | CASSQDPGDRIRPPHGYTF
TRBD1 | - | TRBJ1-1 | TRBV7-2 | TGTGCCAGCAGCTTGGACAGGGCTTTGAACACTGAAGCTTTCTTT | CASSLDRALNTEAFF
TRBD1 | - | TRBJ1-2 | TRBV30 | TGTGCCTGGAGTGGGGACAGAGGACAGTATGGCTACACCTTC | CAWSGDRGQYGYTF
- | - | TRBJ1-1 | TRBV18 | TGTGCCAGCTCGCAACAGGCTGAAGCTTTCTTT | CASSQQAEAFF
- | once | TRBJ1-1 | TRBV10-3 | TGTGCCATCAGTGAGTCCGGGGTGGTGGAAGTGAACACTGAAGCTTTCTTT | CAISESGVVEVNTEAFF